The entry that follows covers one TCR beta chain sequence. A junction boundary mismatches the germline segment, possibly from a read error. PCR primers comprised 60 Vbeta and 13 Jbeta primers. The repertoire was sequenced with immunoSEQ multiplex PCR; TCRdb's copy has only in-frame clones and lacks some. The table has roughly 140,000 clones, around 75% seen once. The data were obtained in a study of cytomegalovirus exposure and HLA in healthy donors. CDR1 SNHLY and CDR2 FYNNEI come from the germline V gene. The CDR3 extends over 16 amino acids. The receptor comes from a man in his late teens or twenties in good health and CMV-seronegative. The gene calls are TRBV2 and TRBJ2-4; 7 positions agree with TRBD1. The sample was PBMCs. This chain's CDR3 is CASRREGAPPKNIQYF. CDR3 nucleotide sequence: TGTGCCAGCAGACGAGAGGGGGCGCCCCCCAAGAACATTCAGTACTTC.